This is a list of T cell receptor beta chains from one sample in a study of blood T cell repertoires in COVID-19. Profiled with immunoSEQ multiplex PCR; TCRdb holds only in-frame clones, not every one. Of tens of thousands of clones listed, around 79% are singletons. Sequencing was performed on peripheral blood. Receptor source: a man aged 60 to 69 with acute or convalescent COVID-19. The CDR3 runs from the conserved cysteine through the conserved F or W. Each record gives: D gene, V gene, J gene, clone size, CDR3 DNA, CDR3 protein. A D gene is named only where the DNA matches it firmly. Part of the rows lack a size; the others show once, few, many or a class for expanded clones.

NA,TRBV29-1,TRBJ1-4,NA,TGCAGCTCCAGGGCGAGAGCTAATGAAAAACTGTTTTTT,CSSRARANEKLFF
TRBD2,TRBV6-5,TRBJ2-7,NA,TGTGCCAGCAGTTACCGCCTCGCTAGCGGGAGGCGGGAGCAGTACTTC,CASSYRLASGRREQYF
NA,TRBV9,TRBJ1-3,NA,TGTGCCAGCAGCGTAGGAGGGCAGGCGGGAAACACCATATATTTT,CASSVGGQAGNTIYF
TRBD1,TRBV7-2,TRBJ1-2,NA,TGTGCCAGCAGCTTTGACAGGGCCTATGGCTACACCTTC,CASSFDRAYGYTF
NA,TRBV10-3,TRBJ1-2,few,TGTGCCATCAGCGCCCTGGGAGGCGGCTACACCTTC,CAISALGGGYTF
TRBD2,TRBV7-9,TRBJ2-4,NA,TGTGCCAGCAAGACCGGGACTAGCGGGAACATTCAGTACTTC,CASKTGTSGNIQYF
TRBD2,TRBV19,TRBJ2-1,NA,TGTGCCAGTAGGGAAACTAGCGGGAGAAGTATGAGTGAGCAGTTCTTC,CASRETSGRSMSEQFF
NA,TRBV7-9,TRBJ2-7,NA,TGTGCCAGCAGCTTAGTCGGCCAGGCCGCAGAGCAGTACTTC,CASSLVGQAAEQYF
NA,TRBV7-9,TRBJ1-1,once,TGTGCCAGCACCTTAGGCGGATCGGACACTGAAGCTTTCTTT,CASTLGGSDTEAFF
NA,TRBV18,TRBJ1-1,NA,TGTGCCAGCTCACCGGGGCAGAGCCAAGAAGCTTTCTTT,CASSPGQSQEAFF
NA,TRBV11-2,TRBJ2-7,NA,TGTGCCAGCAGCTTAGCGGGAGCATCCTACGGGCAGTACTTC,CASSLAGASYGQYF
TRBD1,TRBV4-1,TRBJ1-1,NA,TGCGCCAGCAGCCATTACAGGGGCGGCACTGAAGCTTTCTTT,CASSHYRGGTEAFF
NA,TRBV6-6,TRBJ2-7,NA,TGTGCCAGCAGTCCTACAGGGATCTCCTACGAGCAGTACTTC,CASSPTGISYEQYF
TRBD1,TRBV27,TRBJ1-1,few,TGTGCCAGCAGTTTATCGGACAGGACACTGAACACTGAAGCTTTCTTT,CASSLSDRTLNTEAFF
TRBD1,TRBV9,TRBJ2-3,NA,TGTGCCAGCAGTTATACAGGGGCAGATACGCAGTATTTT,CASSYTGADTQYF
TRBD2,TRBV28,TRBJ2-3,few,TGTGCCAGCAGTTTTAGTGTGGGACTAGCCCACACAGATACGCAGTATTTT,CASSFSVGLAHTDTQYF
NA,TRBV9,TRBJ1-6,NA,TGTGCCAGCAGCGTAGAGGACTTCCCCAATTCACCCCTCCACTTT,CASSVEDFPNSPLHF
NA,TRBV7-9,TRBJ2-1,NA,TGTGCCAGCAGCCCACAAGCAGGGGTCAATGAGCAGTTCTTC,CASSPQAGVNEQFF
TRBD1,TRBV2,TRBJ2-7,NA,TGTGCCAGCAGTGCCGAAGGGGGCCCCTACGAGCAGTACTTC,CASSAEGGPYEQYF
NA,TRBV28,TRBJ1-5,NA,TGTGCCAGCAGTTTAGGGGGGGGTTATCAGCCCCAGCATTTT,CASSLGGGYQPQHF
NA,TRBV12-3/TRBV12-4,TRBJ2-3,NA,TGTGCCAGCAGTGGCAGGGGCTTGGATACGCAGTATTTT,CASSGRGLDTQYF
TRBD1,TRBV4-1,TRBJ1-2,NA,TGCGCCAGCAGCCAACTGACAGGGGAAGGCTACACCTTC,CASSQLTGEGYTF
TRBD1,TRBV28,TRBJ1-5,few,TGTGCCAGCAGGGACAGGTATAGCAATCAGCCCCAGCATTTT,CASRDRYSNQPQHF
TRBD2,TRBV4-2,TRBJ2-1,NA,TGTGCCAGCAGCCCACTAGCGGGAGGCAGGTACAATGAGCAGTTCTTC,CASSPLAGGRYNEQFF
NA,TRBV29-1,TRBJ2-2,NA,TGCAGCGTTCAGGTCTGGACCGGGGAGCTGTTTTTT,CSVQVWTGELFF
TRBD2,TRBV27,TRBJ2-2,NA,TGTGCCAGCACCCCTTATCAACTAGCGGGACCCGGGGAGCTGTTTTTT,CASTPYQLAGPGELFF
TRBD1,TRBV7-9,TRBJ2-5,few,TGTGCCAGCAGCCCTCGGACAGGATACCAAGAGACCCAGTACTTC,CASSPRTGYQETQYF
NA,TRBV28,TRBJ1-3,NA,TGTGCCAGCAGCCCCAACAGGACGCCTGGAAACACCATATATTTT,CASSPNRTPGNTIYF
NA,TRBV28,TRBJ1-2,NA,TGTGCCAGCAGTTTAGGAGTCGATTATGGCTACACCTTC,CASSLGVDYGYTF
NA,TRBV9,TRBJ2-1,NA,TGTGCCAGCAGCGTAGTCCCCAAGAGGGATGACAATGAGCAGTTCTTC,CASSVVPKRDDNEQFF
TRBD1,TRBV19,TRBJ2-7,NA,TGTGCCAGTAGTGCCAACAGGGGGGAAAACGAGCAGTACTTC,CASSANRGENEQYF
NA,TRBV11-3,TRBJ2-7,NA,TGTGCCAGCAGCCCAGGGGTATCCTACGAGCAGTACTTC,CASSPGVSYEQYF
NA,TRBV7-6,TRBJ2-7,NA,TGTGCCAGCAGCTTAGGACTGTTGCCCTCCTACGAGCAGTACTTC,CASSLGLLPSYEQYF
TRBD1,TRBV5-1,TRBJ1-3,NA,TGCGCCAGCAGACCCGACAGGGGACCTGGAAACACCATATATTTT,CASRPDRGPGNTIYF
NA,TRBV10-3,TRBJ2-4,NA,TGTGCCATCAGTGAGGGGGGGACAGAGGATGACATTCAGTACTTC,CAISEGGTEDDIQYF
TRBD2,TRBV19,TRBJ2-1,NA,TGTGCCAGCGCCGCGGGAGTGGGTTACAATGAGCAGTTCTTC,CASAAGVGYNEQFF
TRBD1,TRBV9,TRBJ2-3,NA,TGTGCCAGCAGCGTACTCACCGGGACAGGGGGCGCAGATACGCAGTATTTT,CASSVLTGTGGADTQYF
TRBD2,TRBV5-1,TRBJ2-7,NA,TGCGCCAGCAGCCCATCTCTAGCGGGAGGTGAGCAGTACTTC,CASSPSLAGGEQYF
TRBD1,TRBV20-1,TRBJ1-2,NA,TGCAGTGCTAGTGGCTCACAGGGGGGAAATGGCTACACCTTC,CSASGSQGGNGYTF
NA,TRBV18,TRBJ1-2,NA,TGTGCCAGCTCACCAGGACAGCTTAACTATGGCTACACCTTC,CASSPGQLNYGYTF
NA,TRBV7-9,TRBJ2-1,NA,TGTGCCAGCAGCCCTAAGGGGGTTTACAGACAGCAGTTCTTC,CASSPKGVYRQQFF
TRBD1,TRBV28,TRBJ1-2,NA,TGTGCCAGCAGCCGGACAGGGGGGTATGGCTACACCTTC,CASSRTGGYGYTF
NA,TRBV7-9,TRBJ1-1,once,TGTGCCAGCAGCCCGAAGGAGAGAATAGGCACTGAAGCTTTCTTT,CASSPKERIGTEAFF
NA,TRBV28,TRBJ1-1,NA,TGTGCCAGCAACAAAAAGGAGCCAGGGAGGACTGAAGCTTTCTTT,CASNKKEPGRTEAFF
TRBD1,TRBV24-1,TRBJ2-5,NA,TGTGCCACCAGTGATTGGGGGACAGGGGAGAGTGAGACCCAGTACTTC,CATSDWGTGESETQYF